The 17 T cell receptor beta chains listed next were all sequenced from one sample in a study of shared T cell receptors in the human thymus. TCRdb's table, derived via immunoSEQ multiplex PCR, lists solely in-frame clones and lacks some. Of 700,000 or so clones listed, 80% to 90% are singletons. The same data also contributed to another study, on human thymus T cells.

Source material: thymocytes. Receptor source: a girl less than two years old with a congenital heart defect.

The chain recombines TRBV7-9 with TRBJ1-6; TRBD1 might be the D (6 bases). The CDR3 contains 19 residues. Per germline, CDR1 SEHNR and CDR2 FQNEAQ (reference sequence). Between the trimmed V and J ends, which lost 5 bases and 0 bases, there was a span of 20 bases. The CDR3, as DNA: TGTGCCAGCAGCCCAACTTCTGGGGGCCTAAGCTCCTATAATTCACCCCTCCACTTT. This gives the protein CASSPTSGGLSSYNSPLHF.

The chain's CDR3 is CASRPNSERQPQHF. The CDR3 bases are TGTGCCAGCAGGCCGAATTCGGAGAGGCAGCCCCAGCATTTT. The chain uses TRBV6-6 and TRBJ1-5; D not resolved. V lost 6 bases, J lost 7 bases, and 16 bases lay in between. Germline V gives CDR1 MNHNY, CDR2 SVGAGI (reference sequence). The CDR3 is 14 amino acids.

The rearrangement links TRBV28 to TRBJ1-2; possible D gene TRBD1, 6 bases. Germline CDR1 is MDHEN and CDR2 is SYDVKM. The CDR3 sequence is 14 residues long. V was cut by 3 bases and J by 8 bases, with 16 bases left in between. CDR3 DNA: TGTGCCAGCAGTTTGTTCTATAGCAGGGGAGGCTACACCTTC. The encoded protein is CASSLFYSRGGYTF.

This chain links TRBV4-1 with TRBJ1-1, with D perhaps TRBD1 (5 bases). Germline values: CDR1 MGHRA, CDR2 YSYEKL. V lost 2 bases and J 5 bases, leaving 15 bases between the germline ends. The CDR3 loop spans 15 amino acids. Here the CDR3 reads CASSQIGPGGTEAFF. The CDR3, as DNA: TGCGCCAGCAGCCAAATTGGACCGGGGGGGACTGAAGCTTTCTTT.

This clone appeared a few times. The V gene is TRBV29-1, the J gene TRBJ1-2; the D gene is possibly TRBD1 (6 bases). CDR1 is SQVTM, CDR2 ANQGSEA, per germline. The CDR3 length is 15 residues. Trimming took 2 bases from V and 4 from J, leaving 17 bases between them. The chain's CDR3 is CSVERGRGKSYGYTF. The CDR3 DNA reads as TGCAGCGTTGAACGCGGCAGGGGAAAAAGCTATGGCTACACCTTC. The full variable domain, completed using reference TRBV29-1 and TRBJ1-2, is SAVISQKPSRDICQRGTSLTIQCQVDSQVTMMFWYRQQPGQSLTLIATANQGSEATYESGFVIDKFPISRPNLTFSTLTVSNMSPEDSSIYLCSVERGRGKSYGYTFGSGTRLTVV.

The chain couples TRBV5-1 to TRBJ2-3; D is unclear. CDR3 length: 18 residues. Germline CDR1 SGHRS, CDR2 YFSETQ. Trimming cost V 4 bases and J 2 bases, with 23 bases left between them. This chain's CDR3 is CASSPLPLDTPFTDTQYF. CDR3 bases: TGCGCCAGCAGCCCACTCCCACTTGACACTCCCTTCACAGATACGCAGTATTTT.

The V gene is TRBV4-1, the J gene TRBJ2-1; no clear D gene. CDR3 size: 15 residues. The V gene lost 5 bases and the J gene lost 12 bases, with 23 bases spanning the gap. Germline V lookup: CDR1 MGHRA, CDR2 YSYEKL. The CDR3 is CASSDKQIRIQAQFF. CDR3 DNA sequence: TGCGCCAGCAGCGACAAACAGATCAGGATCCAGGCGCAGTTCTTC.

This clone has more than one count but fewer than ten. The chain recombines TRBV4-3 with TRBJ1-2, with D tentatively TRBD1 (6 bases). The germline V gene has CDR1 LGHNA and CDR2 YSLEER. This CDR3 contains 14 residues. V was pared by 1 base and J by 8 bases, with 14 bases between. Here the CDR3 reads CASSQVGQGHGYTF. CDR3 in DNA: TGCGCCAGCAGCCAAGTGGGTCAGGGGCACGGCTACACCTTC.

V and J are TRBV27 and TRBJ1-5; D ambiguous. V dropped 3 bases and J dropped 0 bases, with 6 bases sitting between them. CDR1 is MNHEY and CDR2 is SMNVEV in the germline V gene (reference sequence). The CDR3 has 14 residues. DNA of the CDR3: TGTGCCAGCAGTTTTTCCTATAGCAATCAGCCCCAGCATTTT. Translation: CASSFSYSNQPQHF.

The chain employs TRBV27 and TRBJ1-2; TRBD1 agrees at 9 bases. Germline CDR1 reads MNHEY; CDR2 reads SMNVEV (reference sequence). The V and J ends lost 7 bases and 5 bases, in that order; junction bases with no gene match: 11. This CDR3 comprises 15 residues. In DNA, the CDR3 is TGTGCCAGCACCGGTCCACAGGGGGCGCGATATGGCTACACCTTC. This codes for CASTGPQGARYGYTF.

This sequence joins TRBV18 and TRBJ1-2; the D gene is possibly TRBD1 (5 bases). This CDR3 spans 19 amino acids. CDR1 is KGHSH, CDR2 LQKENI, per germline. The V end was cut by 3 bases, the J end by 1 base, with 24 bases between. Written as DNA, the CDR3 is TGTGCCAGCTCACCTTCGACAGCCCATATCGATACCCATAACTATGGCTACACCTTC. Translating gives CASSPSTAHIDTHNYGYTF.

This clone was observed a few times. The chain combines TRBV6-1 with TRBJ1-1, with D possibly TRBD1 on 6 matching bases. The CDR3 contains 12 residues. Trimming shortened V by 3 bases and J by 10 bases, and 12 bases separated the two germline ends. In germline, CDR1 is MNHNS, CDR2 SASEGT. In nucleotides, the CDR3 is TGTGCCAGCAGTGAGGGGGGGGCGGGAGCTTTCTTT. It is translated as CASSEGGAGAFF.

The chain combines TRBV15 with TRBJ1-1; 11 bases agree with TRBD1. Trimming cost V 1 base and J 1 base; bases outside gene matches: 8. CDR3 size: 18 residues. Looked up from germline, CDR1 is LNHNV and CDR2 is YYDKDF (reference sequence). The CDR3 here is CATSRGGTGGLWNTEAFF. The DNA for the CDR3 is TGTGCCACCAGCAGAGGCGGGACAGGGGGATTGTGGAACACTGAAGCTTTCTTT.

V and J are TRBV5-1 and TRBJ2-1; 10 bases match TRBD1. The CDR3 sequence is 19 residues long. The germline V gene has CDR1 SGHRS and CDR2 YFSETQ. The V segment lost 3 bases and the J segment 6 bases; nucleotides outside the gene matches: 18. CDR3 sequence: CASSSLPPDDRGQRNEQFF. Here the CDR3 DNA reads TGCGCCAGCAGCTCGCTCCCCCCTGACGACAGGGGGCAACGCAATGAGCAGTTCTTC. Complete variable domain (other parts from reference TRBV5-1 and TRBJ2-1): KAGVTQTPRYLIKTRGQQVTLSCSPISGHRSVSWYQQTPGQGLQFLFEYFSETQRNKGNFPGRFSGRQFSNSRSEMNVSTLELGDSALYLCASSSLPPDDRGQRNEQFFGPGTRLTVL.

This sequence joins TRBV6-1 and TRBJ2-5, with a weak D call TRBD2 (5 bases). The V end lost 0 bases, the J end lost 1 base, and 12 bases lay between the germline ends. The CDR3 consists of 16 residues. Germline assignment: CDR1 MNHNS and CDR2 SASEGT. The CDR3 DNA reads TGTGCCAGCAGTGAAGCGCGGGTGCGGTTCCAAGAGACCCAGTACTTC. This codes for CASSEARVRFQETQYF.

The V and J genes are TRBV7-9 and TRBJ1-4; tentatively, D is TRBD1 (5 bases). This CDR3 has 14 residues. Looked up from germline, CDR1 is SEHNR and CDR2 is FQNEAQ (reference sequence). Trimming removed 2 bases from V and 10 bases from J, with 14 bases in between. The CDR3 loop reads CASSLFGGSGKLFF. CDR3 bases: TGTGCCAGCAGCTTATTCGGGGGGTCTGGAAAACTGTTTTTT.

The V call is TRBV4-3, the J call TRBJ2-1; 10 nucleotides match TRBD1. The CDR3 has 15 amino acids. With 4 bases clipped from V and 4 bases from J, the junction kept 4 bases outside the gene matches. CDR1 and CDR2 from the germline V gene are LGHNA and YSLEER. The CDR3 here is CASSPGTGDYNEQFF. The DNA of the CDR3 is TGCGCCAGCAGCCCCGGGACAGGGGATTACAATGAGCAGTTCTTC.